The 21 T cell receptor beta chains below come from one sample, sequenced in a study of cytomegalovirus exposure and HLA in healthy donors. The PCR was carried out with 60 Vbeta primers and 13 Jbeta primers. Clones were sequenced by immunoSEQ multiplex PCR, and TCRdb holds only the in-frame ones, with some missing. The table shows approximately 150,000 clones, with around four fifths occurring only once. The sequencing sample was made of PBMCs. The receptor set was obtained from a middle-aged woman in good health and CMV-seronegative.

V is TRBV7-9 and J is TRBJ2-7; 8 bases agree with TRBD1. This CDR3 region has 17 residues. CDR1 and CDR2 from the germline V gene are SEHNR and FQNEAQ (reference sequence). Trimming took 4 bases from V and 4 from J; bases not matched to a gene: 15. CDR3 residues: CASSSTGQVGSRYEQYF. The CDR3 bases are TGTGCCAGCAGCTCAACGGGACAGGTTGGAAGTCGGTACGAGCAGTACTTC. The whole variable domain, filled in from reference TRBV7-9 and TRBJ2-7, reads DTGVSQNPRHKITKRGQNVTFRCDPISEHNRLYWYRQTLGQGPEFLTYFQNEAQLEKSRLLSDRFSAERPKGSFSTLEIQRTEQGDSAMYLCASSSTGQVGSRYEQYFGPGTRLTVT.

This CDR3 reads CASSLSGRRNTGELFF. The CDR3 nucleotides are TGTGCCAGCAGCTTAAGCGGGAGGAGAAACACCGGGGAGCTGTTTTTT. The rearrangement joins TRBV7-9 to TRBJ2-2, with 9 bases fitting TRBD2. The CDR3 extends over 16 amino acids. Trimming took 2 bases from V and 2 from J; bases not matched to a gene: 3. The germline V gene encodes CDR1 SEHNR and CDR2 FQNEAQ (reference sequence).

The chain links TRBV28 to TRBJ1-1; tentative D call: TRBD1 (5 bases). Deletions cut 6 bases from V and 4 bases from J, with 18 bases between. Germline lookup yields CDR1 MDHEN and CDR2 SYDVKM. This CDR3 comprises 15 residues. The CDR3 loop reads CASRQWGQGSTEAFF. The CDR3 DNA is TGTGCCAGCAGACAGTGGGGTCAGGGTTCCACTGAAGCTTTCTTT.

This rearrangement joins TRBV7-9 to TRBJ2-7; 11 bases are a match to TRBD1. Germline V lookup: CDR1 SEHNR, CDR2 FQNEAQ (reference sequence). The junction had 6 bases not matched to a gene; V was cut back by 8 bases and J by 3 bases. This CDR3 contains 14 residues. CDR3 nucleotide sequence: TGTGCCAGCCATCCCGGGACAGGGGGCTACGAGCAGTACTTC. Protein product: CASHPGTGGYEQYF.

The V call is TRBV7-2, the J call TRBJ1-3, with a tentative D call TRBD1 (6 bases). The germline V gene encodes CDR1 SGHTA and CDR2 FQGNSA. The V and J ends lost 1 base and 0 bases respectively, with 13 bases between them. The CDR3 has 17 amino acids. CDR3: CASSLVIGTSSGNTIYF. CDR3 DNA: TGTGCCAGCAGCTTAGTGATCGGGACAAGCTCTGGAAACACCATATATTTT.

This clone was recorded only once. This rearrangement joins TRBV15 to TRBJ1-1; tentative D call: TRBD1 (5 bases). Trimming left V 1 base short and J 1 base short, with 16 bases between. Germline V gene lookup returns CDR1 LNHNV and CDR2 YYDKDF (reference sequence). This CDR3 is 17 amino acids long. CDR3 amino acids: CATSRGGGSPSNTEAFF. CDR3 sequence (DNA): TGTGCCACCAGCAGAGGGGGGGGTTCGCCATCGAACACTGAAGCTTTCTTT.

V and J are TRBV27 and TRBJ2-1; the match to TRBD1 covers 9 bases. The J segment lost 5 bases and the V segment lost 4 bases, leaving 6 bases of the junction unmatched. The CDR3 covers 15 residues. Germline V CDR1 and CDR2: MNHEY, SMNVEV (reference sequence). The CDR3 DNA sequence: TGTGCCAGCAGTTCATCCGGGACAGGGAACAATGAGCAGTTCTTC. Translation: CASSSSGTGNNEQFF.

The chain uses TRBV11-2 and TRBJ2-7; D ambiguous. The germline CDR1 and CDR2 sequences are SGHAT and FQNNGV. The V and J ends lost 5 bases and 6 bases respectively, with 11 bases between them. The CDR3 runs 12 residues. CDR3 nucleotide sequence: TGTGCCAGCAGCCCTGGCGACTCCGAGCAGTACTTC. Translated: CASSPGDSEQYF. The complete variable domain, with remaining parts taken from reference TRBV11-2 and TRBJ2-7, reads EAGVAQSPRYKIIEKRQSVAFWCNPISGHATLYWYQQILGQGPKLLIQFQNNGVVDDSQLPKDRFSAERLKGVDSTLKIQPAKLEDSAVYLCASSPGDSEQYFGPGTRLTVT.

This clone was counted a single time. The chain is built from TRBV7-2 and TRBJ1-1; 8 bases are a match to TRBD1. Germline V gene lookup returns CDR1 SGHTA and CDR2 FQGNSA. The CDR3 covers 14 residues. V shed 5 bases and J 2 bases; nucleotides not matched to a gene: 4. CDR3 sequence reads: CASSKDRGNTEAFF. Here the CDR3 DNA reads TGTGCCAGCAGCAAAGACAGGGGCAACACTGAAGCTTTCTTT.

The sample holds a few counts of this clone. For the CDR3, the DNA is TGTGCCAGCAGTTGGTCAGGGAACTATGGCTACACCTTC. This codes for CASSWSGNYGYTF. J is TRBJ1-2 and V is TRBV6-5, with D perhaps TRBD1 (5 bases). The CDR3 contains 13 residues. Per germline, CDR1 MNHEY and CDR2 SVGAGI. Trimming took off 4 bases at V and 2 bases at J, with 8 bases between the two ends.

The chain is built from TRBV19 and TRBJ1-2, with 11 bases lining up with TRBD1. Losses at the gene ends were 10 bases for V and 5 bases for J; bases not matched to a gene: 12. Germline CDR1 reads LNHDA; CDR2 reads SQIVND (reference sequence). The CDR3 is made up of 15 amino acids. CDR3 loop: CATGTGGEGVYGYTF. Here the CDR3 DNA reads TGTGCCACCGGGACAGGGGGAGAGGGGGTGTATGGCTACACCTTC.

CDR3 sequence: CASGGQINEKLFF. As DNA, the CDR3 is TGCGCCAGCGGGGGACAGATTAATGAAAAACTGTTTTTT. The rearrangement links TRBV10-2 to TRBJ1-4; 7 bases agree with TRBD1. The junction had 4 bases not matched to a gene; V was cut back by 8 bases and J by 4 bases. The CDR3 extends over 13 amino acids. The germline V gene has CDR1 WSHSY and CDR2 SAAADI.

The V gene is TRBV5-1, the J gene TRBJ2-1; a possible D gene is TRBD1 (5 bases). Germline CDR1 is SGHRS and CDR2 is YFSETQ. The V end was cut by 4 bases, the J end by 5 bases, with 13 bases between. The CDR3 contains 14 residues. The CDR3 coding sequence is TGCGCCAGCAGCCCTGGACCAGGGAACAATGAGCAGTTCTTC. Protein: CASSPGPGNNEQFF.

J is TRBJ2-3 and V is TRBV5-1; D might be TRBD1 (5 bases). This CDR3 spans 17 amino acids. CDR1 and CDR2 from the germline V gene are SGHRS and YFSETQ. V gave up 4 bases and J gave up 3 bases, with 21 bases separating them. The CDR3 spells CASSRLPDSPGTDTQYF. CDR3 bases: TGCGCCAGCAGCCGGCTCCCTGACAGTCCAGGGACAGATACGCAGTATTTT.

The chain links TRBV11-2 to TRBJ2-7, with TRBD2 matching 12 bases. J was trimmed by 4 bases and V by 4 bases; bases with no gene match: 5. The germline V gene encodes CDR1 SGHAT and CDR2 FQNNGV. The CDR3 length is 15 residues. CDR3 DNA: TGTGCCAGCAGCTCCTATACTAGCGGGAGGTACGAGCAGTACTTC. This translates into CASSSYTSGRYEQYF.

The chain joins TRBV9 to TRBJ2-3; 7 bases line up with TRBD1. Germline CDR1 is SGDLS and CDR2 is YYNGEE. V trimming: 6 bases; J trimming: 2 bases; junction bases outside the gene matches: 6. This CDR3 has 14 residues. In DNA form, the CDR3 reads TGTGCCAGCACCCTCGAGGGGGCCACAGATACGCAGTATTTT. It is translated as CASTLEGATDTQYF.

The gene calls are TRBV5-1 and TRBJ2-5; D unresolved. There are 14 residues in the CDR3. Germline lookup yields CDR1 SGHRS and CDR2 YFSETQ. V was clipped by 0 bases and J by 0 bases, with 6 bases between them. This chain's CDR3 is CASSLASDQETQYF. CDR3 nucleotides: TGCGCCAGCAGCTTGGCCTCAGACCAAGAGACCCAGTACTTC.

The rearrangement links TRBV28 to TRBJ2-7; possible D gene TRBD2, 7 bases. The CDR3 contains 15 residues. Trimming shortened V by 5 bases and J by 6 bases, and 20 bases separated the two germline ends. Germline lookup yields CDR1 MDHEN and CDR2 SYDVKM. The CDR3 reads CASSGGSVIGGEQYF. CDR3 in DNA: TGTGCCAGCAGTGGCGGGAGTGTGATAGGGGGCGAGCAGTACTTC.

The chain is built from TRBV7-9 and TRBJ2-7, with 10 bases matching TRBD2. CDR3 length: 15 amino acids. Germline V gene lookup returns CDR1 SEHNR and CDR2 FQNEAQ (reference sequence). J was trimmed by 4 bases and V by 3 bases; bases with no gene match: 6. The CDR3 is CASSLASGSRYEQYF. The CDR3 DNA reads as TGTGCCAGCAGCTTGGCTAGCGGGAGTAGATACGAGCAGTACTTC.

This clone came up once. The chain combines TRBV19 with TRBJ2-1, with D possibly matching TRBD1 (6 bases). V was clipped by 3 bases and J by 9 bases, with 18 bases between them. Germline CDR1 is LNHDA and CDR2 is SQIVND (reference sequence). This CDR3 spans 15 amino acids. CDR3 nucleotide sequence: TGTGCCAGTAGTATTAGTTCACAGGGCGTGAGTGAGCAGTTCTTC. Translation gives CASSISSQGVSEQFF.

V usage is TRBV4-2 and J usage is TRBJ2-1; 14 bases agree with TRBD2. The CDR3 consists of 17 residues. With 1 base clipped from V and 8 bases from J, the junction kept 7 bases outside the gene matches. The germline gives CDR1 LGHNA, CDR2 YNFKEQ. CDR3 coding DNA: TGTGCCAGCAGCCAAGTCTCTGGGACTAGCGGGAGTTATGAGCAGTTCTTC. Encoded protein: CASSQVSGTSGSYEQFF.